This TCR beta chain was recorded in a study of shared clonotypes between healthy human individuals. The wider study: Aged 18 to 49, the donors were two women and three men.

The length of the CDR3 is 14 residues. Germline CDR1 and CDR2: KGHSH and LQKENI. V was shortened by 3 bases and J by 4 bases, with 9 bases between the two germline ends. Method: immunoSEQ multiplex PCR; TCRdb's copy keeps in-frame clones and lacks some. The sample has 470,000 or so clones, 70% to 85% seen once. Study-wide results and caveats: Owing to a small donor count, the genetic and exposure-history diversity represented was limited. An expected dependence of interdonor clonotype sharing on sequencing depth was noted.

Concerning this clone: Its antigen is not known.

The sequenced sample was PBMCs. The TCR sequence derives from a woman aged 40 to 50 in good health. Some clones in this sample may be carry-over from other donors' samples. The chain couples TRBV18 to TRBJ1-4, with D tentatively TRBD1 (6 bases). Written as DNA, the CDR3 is TGTGCCAGCTCACCTCAGGACAGTAATGAAAAACTGTTTTTT. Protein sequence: CASSPQDSNEKLFF.